This TCR beta chain was documented in a study of post-analysis software for immune sequencing data. Overall study: Progressive-relapsing, secondary progressive and relapsing-remitting multiple sclerosis were among the disease courses included. Study-wide findings and caveats: Patients used about 5 TRBV segments, including TRBV5-6, TRBV5-1 and TRBV20-1, more often than controls. Analysis by F measure revealed that same-batch samples clustered strongly together.

The authors incorporated unique molecular identifiers into the TCR beta cDNA libraries. The source material, about 0.9 to 10 million T cells, gave rise to about 460,000 cDNA molecules. TCRdb itself ran the PCR reads through MiXCR, one entry per CDR3 protein. The sample gives around 700,000 distinct CDR3 sequences, about 60% of which show up once; roughly 10% is in the top ten. The CDR3 spans 20 residues. Germline CDR1 LGHNA, CDR2 YNFKEQ. V was clipped by 1 base and J by 0 bases; unmatched bases: 13. As to this clonotype: Antigen specificity is unknown.

The rearrangement uses TRBV4-2 and TRBJ2-3, with 10 bases that match TRBD2. The TCR sequence derives from a girl aged 2 to 10 with multiple sclerosis. Sequencing used blood. Here the CDR3 reads CASSQGTSGIPRTSTDTQYF. CDR3 nucleotide sequence: TGTGCCAGCAGCCAAGGCACTAGCGGGATTCCGCGGACTAGCACAGATACGCAGTATTTT.